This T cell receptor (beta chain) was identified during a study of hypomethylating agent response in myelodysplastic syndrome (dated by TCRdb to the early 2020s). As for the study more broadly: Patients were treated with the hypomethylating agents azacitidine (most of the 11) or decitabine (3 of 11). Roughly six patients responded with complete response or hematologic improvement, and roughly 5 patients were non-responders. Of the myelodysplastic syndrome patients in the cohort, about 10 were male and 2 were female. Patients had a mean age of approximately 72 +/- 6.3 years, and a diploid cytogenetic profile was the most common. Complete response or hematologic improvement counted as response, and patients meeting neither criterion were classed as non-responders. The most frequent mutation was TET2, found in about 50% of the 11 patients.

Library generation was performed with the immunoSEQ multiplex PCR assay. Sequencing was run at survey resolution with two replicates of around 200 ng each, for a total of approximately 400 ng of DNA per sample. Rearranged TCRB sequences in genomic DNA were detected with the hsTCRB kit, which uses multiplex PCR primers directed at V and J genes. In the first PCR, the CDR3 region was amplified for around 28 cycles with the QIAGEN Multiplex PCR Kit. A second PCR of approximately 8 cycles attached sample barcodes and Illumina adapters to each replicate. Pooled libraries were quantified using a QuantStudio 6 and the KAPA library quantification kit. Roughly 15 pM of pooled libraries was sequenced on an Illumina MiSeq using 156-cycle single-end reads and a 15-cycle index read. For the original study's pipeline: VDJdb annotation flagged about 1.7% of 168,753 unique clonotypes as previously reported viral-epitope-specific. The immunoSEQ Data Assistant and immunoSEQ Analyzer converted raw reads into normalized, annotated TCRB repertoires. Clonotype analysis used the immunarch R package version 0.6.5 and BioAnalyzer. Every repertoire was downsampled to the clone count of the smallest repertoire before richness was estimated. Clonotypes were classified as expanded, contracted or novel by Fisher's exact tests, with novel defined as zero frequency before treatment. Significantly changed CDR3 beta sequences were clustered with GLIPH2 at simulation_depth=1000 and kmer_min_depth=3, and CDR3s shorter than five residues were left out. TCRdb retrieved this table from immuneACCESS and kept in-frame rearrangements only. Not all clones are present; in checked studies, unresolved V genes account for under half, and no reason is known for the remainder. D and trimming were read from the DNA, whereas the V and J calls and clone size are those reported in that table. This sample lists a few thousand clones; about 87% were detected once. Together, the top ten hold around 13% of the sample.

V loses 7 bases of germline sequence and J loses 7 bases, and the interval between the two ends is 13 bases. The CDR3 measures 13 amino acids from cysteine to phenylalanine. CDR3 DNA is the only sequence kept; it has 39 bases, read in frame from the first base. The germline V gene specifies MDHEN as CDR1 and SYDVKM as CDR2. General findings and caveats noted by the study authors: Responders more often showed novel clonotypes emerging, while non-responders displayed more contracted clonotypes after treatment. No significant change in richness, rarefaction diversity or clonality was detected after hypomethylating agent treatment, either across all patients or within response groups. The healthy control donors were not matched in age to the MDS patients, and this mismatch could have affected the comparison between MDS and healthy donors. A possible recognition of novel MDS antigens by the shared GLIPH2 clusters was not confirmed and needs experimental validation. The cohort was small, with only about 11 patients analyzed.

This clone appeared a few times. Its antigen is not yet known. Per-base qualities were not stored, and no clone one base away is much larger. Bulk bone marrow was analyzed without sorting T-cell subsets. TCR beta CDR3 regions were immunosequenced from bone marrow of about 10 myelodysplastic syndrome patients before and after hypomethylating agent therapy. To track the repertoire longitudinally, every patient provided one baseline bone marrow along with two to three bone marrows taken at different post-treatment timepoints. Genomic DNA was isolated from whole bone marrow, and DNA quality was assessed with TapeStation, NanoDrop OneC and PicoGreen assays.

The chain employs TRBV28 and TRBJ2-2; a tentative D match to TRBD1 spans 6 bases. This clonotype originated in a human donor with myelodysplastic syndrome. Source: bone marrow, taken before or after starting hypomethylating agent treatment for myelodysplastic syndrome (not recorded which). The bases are TGTGCCAGCATGCAACAGGGTAGCGGGGAGCTGTTTTTT. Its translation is CASMQQGSGELFF.